What follows is one T cell receptor beta chain and its context. PCR primers comprised 60 Vbeta and 13 Jbeta primers. Profiled with immunoSEQ multiplex PCR; TCRdb holds only in-frame clones, not every one. Counted here are about 98,000 clones, roughly three fifths occurring once; the ten biggest clones make up more than 4.5%. This entry comes from a study of cytomegalovirus exposure and HLA in healthy donors. CDR3 size: 14 residues. V was pared by 5 bases and J by 2 bases, with 10 bases between. From germline, CDR1 is LNHNV and CDR2 YYDKDF (reference sequence). V usage is TRBV15 and J usage is TRBJ1-5; D might be TRBD1 (5 bases). This receptor was identified in a human donor in good health. Specimen: PBMCs. CDR3 nucleotides: TGTGCCACCAGCCAAGGAGGGGGCAATCAGCCCCAGCATTTT. Protein: CATSQGGGNQPQHF.